This entry concerns a single T cell receptor (beta chain). Its binding antigen is unknown. Per-nucleotide qualities are absent, and no much larger clonotype sits a single base away. Collaborating institutions collected whole blood in K2EDTA tubes following their own protocols. For TCRbeta analysis, collaborators shipped samples as frozen whole blood, isolated PBMCs, or DNA extracted from either of those sample types. CDR1 SGHRS and CDR2 YFSETQ are derived from the germline V gene. The CDR3, cysteine through phenylalanine, is 15 amino acids long. The only DNA kept is the CDR3, 45 bases in frame from the first base. The junction shows trimming of 4 bases on V and 8 bases on J, and the gene matches do not reach 12 bases of it. The data were obtained in a study of blood T cell repertoires in COVID-19 (TCRdb year 2020). Study-wide context: Collaborator samples came from the United States, Italy and Spain and covered acute and convalescent phases of COVID-19. The prospective study material was composed of cDNA or gDNA derived from T cells, B-cell-depleted T cells, or PBMCs. The dataset comprised deeply sampled blood TCRbeta repertoires from subjects exposed to, actively infected with, or recovered from COVID-19. The repertoires were made available in a free public database intended to serve as a resource for research on the immune response to SARS-CoV-2. Samples were obtained from the ongoing ImmuneRACE study (first 160 participants) and from 1,200 or so subjects provided by 6 global collaborators. A de-identified subject ID, COVID-19 status, age in years and sex were almost always included in the sample metadata. Where HLA class I and class II types were available, the types were taken from metadata supplied by the sample provider, not from assay-based typing. What the authors observed across the whole study: The amount of clinical and demographic metadata varied by source and participant and was provided uncurated.

TCRbeta CDR3 regions were amplified from genomic DNA by means of the immunoSEQ Assay, a bias-controlled multiplex PCR. On the authors' methods: The number of nucleated cells in each sample was estimated from the amplification of reference gene primers within the assay. Sequence reads were collapsed and filtered to measure the absolute abundance of every unique TCRbeta CDR3 rearrangement. For each sample, productive Simpson clonality was calculated as the square root of Simpson's diversity index across productive rearrangements. As stored in TCRdb, this immuneACCESS dataset retains in-frame rearrangements with V and J assigned. A fraction of the clones does not appear; measured against another copy, unresolved V genes explain less than half of the discrepancy, and the remainder lacks a known reason. Clone size and the V and J calls come from that table; the DNA yielded D and trimming. This sample gives 110,000 to 150,000 clones in total; 81% of them show up just once. In total, the top ten clones hold roughly 8.2% of the sample.

Sequencing was done on a sample of peripheral blood. The origin of this receptor is a human donor in a cohort sampled during active COVID-19. Recombination linked TRBV5-1 to TRBJ1-2; 9 central nucleotides agree with TRBD1. The CDR3 protein is CASSDPGQGNWGYTF. The DNA sequence is TGCGCCAGCAGCGACCCCGGACAGGGGAATTGGGGCTACACCTTC. With all but the CDR3 taken from the reference TRBV5-1 and TRBJ1-2 genes, the full variable domain is: KAGVTQTPRYLIKTRGQQVTLSCSPISGHRSVSWYQQTPGQGLQFLFEYFSETQRNKGNFPGRFSGRQFSNSRSEMNVSTLELGDSALYLCASSDPGQGNWGYTFGSGTRLTVV.